This T cell receptor (beta chain) was documented in a study of OX40 agonist ivuxolimab in advanced cancers. Study findings and constraints: Among the nonresponders, some also had low normalized T-cell clonal expansion.

The CDR3 covers 13 residues. Germline CDR1 MRHNA, CDR2 SNTAGT. The V and J ends lost 8 bases and 5 bases, in that order; junction bases with no gene match: 8. This clone was recorded a few times. The target antigen is unknown. The data were produced by immunoSEQ multiplex PCR, yet TCRdb's version contains in-frame clones alone and is incomplete. The table records about 74,000 clones, almost 85% of them present only once. This specimen was CD4+ or CD8+ T cells sorted from blood, taken in a trial of the OX40 agonist ivuxolimab. The chain employs TRBV6-4 and TRBJ2-5, with TRBD2 identical over 7 bases. The origin of this receptor is an adult with an advanced solid tumor such as melanoma, head and neck, liver or kidney cancer. The CDR3 DNA reads as TGTGCCAGCCGGACGCCCGGGAGGGAGACCCAGTACTTC. Translating gives CASRTPGRETQYF.